This record looks at one T cell receptor beta chain sequence and its context. The antigen remains unidentified. The CDR3 extends over 15 amino acids. Trimming stripped 4 bases from V and 3 bases from J, with 12 bases between. In germline, CDR1 is SEHNR, CDR2 FQNEAQ (reference sequence). These data belong to a study of shared clonotypes between healthy human individuals. Study details: The composition of the donors was two women and a few men aged 18 to 49.

Study-wide results and caveats: The study found lower generation probabilities in non-shared clonotypes than in those shared by all four donors.

Genomic DNA (from each subset) was split evenly across several immunoSEQ plates. Assay: immunoSEQ multiplex PCR; the TCRdb copy retains only in-frame clones and omits some. The sample contains 2,500,000 or so clones, approximately 93% of which appear only once. The study separated CD4+ cells into CD45RA+ naive and CD45RA-negative memory subsets. The chain is built from TRBV7-9 and TRBJ2-2; D is possibly TRBD2 (5 bases). Sequenced: naive CD4+ T cells from PBMCs. The subset here: CD45RA+ positively selected. The clonotype was recovered from a young man in good health. Some clones in this sample may be carry-over from other donors' samples. In nucleotides, the CDR3 is TGTGCCAGCAGCTCCCCGACTAAATACACCGGGGAGCTGTTTTTT. This encodes CASSSPTKYTGELFF.